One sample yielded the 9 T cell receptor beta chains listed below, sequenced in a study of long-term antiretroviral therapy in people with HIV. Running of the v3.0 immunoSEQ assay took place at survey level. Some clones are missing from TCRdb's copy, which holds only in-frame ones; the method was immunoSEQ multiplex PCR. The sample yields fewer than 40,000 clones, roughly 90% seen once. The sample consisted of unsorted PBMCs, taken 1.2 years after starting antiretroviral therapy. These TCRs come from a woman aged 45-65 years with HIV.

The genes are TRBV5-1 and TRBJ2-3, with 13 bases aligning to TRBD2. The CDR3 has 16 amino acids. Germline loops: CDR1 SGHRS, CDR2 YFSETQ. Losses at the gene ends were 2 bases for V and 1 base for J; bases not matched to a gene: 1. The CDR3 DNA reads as TGCGCCAGCAGCTTTGGACTAGCGGGGGGCACAGATACGCAGTATTTT. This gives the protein CASSFGLAGGTDTQYF. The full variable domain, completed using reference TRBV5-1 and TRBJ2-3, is KAGVTQTPRYLIKTRGQQVTLSCSPISGHRSVSWYQQTPGQGLQFLFEYFSETQRNKGNFPGRFSGRQFSNSRSEMNVSTLELGDSALYLCASSFGLAGGTDTQYFGPGTRLTVL.

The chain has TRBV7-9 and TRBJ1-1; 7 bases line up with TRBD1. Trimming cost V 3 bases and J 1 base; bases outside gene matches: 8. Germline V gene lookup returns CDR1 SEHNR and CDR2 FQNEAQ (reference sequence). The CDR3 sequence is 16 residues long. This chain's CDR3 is CASSFDRVFGNTEAFF. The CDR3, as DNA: TGTGCCAGCAGCTTCGACAGGGTGTTTGGGAACACTGAAGCTTTCTTT.

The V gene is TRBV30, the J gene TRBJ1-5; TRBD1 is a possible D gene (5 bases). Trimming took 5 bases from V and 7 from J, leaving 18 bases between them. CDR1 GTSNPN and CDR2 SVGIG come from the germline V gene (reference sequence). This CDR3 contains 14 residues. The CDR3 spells CAWQGLGGEQPQHF. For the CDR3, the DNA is TGTGCCTGGCAGGGACTAGGAGGGGAACAGCCCCAGCATTTT.

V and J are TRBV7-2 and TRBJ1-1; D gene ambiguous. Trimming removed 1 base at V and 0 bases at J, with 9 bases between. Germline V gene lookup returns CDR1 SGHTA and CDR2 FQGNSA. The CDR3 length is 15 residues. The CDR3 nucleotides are TGTGCCAGCAGCTTAGGTGGGGAATTGAACACTGAAGCTTTCTTT. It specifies CASSLGGELNTEAFF.

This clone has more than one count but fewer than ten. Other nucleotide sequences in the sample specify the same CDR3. The chain's CDR3 is CASSYSAQGGSPLHF. The CDR3 nucleotides read TGTGCCAGCAGTTACTCTGCCCAGGGCGGTTCACCCCTCCACTTT. The V gene is TRBV6-5, the J gene TRBJ1-6; D possibly corresponds to TRBD1 (5 bases). The length of the CDR3 is 15 residues. The germline CDR1 and CDR2 sequences are MNHEY and SVGAGI. The V gene lost 0 bases and the J gene lost 9 bases, with 12 bases spanning the gap.

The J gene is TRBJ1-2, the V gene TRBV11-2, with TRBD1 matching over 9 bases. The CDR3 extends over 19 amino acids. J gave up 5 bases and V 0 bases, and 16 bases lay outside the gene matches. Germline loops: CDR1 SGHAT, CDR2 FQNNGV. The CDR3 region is CASSLDKYRTTGGSYGYTF. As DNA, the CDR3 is TGTGCCAGCAGCTTAGATAAATATAGAACCACAGGGGGCAGTTATGGCTACACCTTC.

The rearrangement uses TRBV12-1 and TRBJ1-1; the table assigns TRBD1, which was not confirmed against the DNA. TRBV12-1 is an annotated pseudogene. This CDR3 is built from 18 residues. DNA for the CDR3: TGTGCCAGCAGCTCCCTGGCAGGGGGCATATTCGGGCACACTGAAGCTTTCTTT. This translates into CASSSLAGGIFGHTEAFF.

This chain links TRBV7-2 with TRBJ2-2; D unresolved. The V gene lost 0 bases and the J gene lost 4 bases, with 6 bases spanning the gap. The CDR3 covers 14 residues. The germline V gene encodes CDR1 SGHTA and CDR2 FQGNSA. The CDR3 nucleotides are TGTGCCAGCAGCTTAGCTAGGGTCACCGGGGAGCTGTTTTTT. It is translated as CASSLARVTGELFF. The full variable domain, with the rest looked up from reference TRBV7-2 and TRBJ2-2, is GAGVSQSPSNKVTEKGKDVELRCDPISGHTALYWYRQSLGQGLEFLIYFQGNSAPDKSGLPSDRFSAERTGGSVSTLTIQRTQQEDSAVYLCASSLARVTGELFFGEGSRLTVL.

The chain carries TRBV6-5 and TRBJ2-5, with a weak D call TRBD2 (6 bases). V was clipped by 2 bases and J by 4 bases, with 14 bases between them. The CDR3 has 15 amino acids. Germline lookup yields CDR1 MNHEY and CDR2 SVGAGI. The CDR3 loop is CASSYGGTAPETQYF. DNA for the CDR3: TGTGCCAGCAGTTACGGCGGGACGGCCCCAGAGACCCAGTACTTC.